This T cell receptor (beta chain) was captured by sequencing in a study of blood T cell repertoires in COVID-19. Overall study context: Acute-phase and convalescent COVID-19 samples originated in the United States, Italy and Spain. Nucleic acid was either cDNA or gDNA, and it came from T cells, B-cell-depleted T cells, or PBMCs.

Sequenced by immunoSEQ multiplex PCR; TCRdb stores in-frame clones only, minus some. Among over 45,000 clones, more than 60% were seen once, and the ten largest hold roughly a sixth. This clone appeared once. The germline V and J ends were trimmed by 1 base and 2 bases, with 3 bases remaining between them. The V gene's germline CDR1 is SGHDN and CDR2 FVKESK. The length of the CDR3 is 12 residues. What was sequenced was peripheral blood. This chain uses TRBV14 with TRBJ2-7; D is unclear. This sequence was found in a woman aged 50 to 60 with active or convalescent COVID-19. In nucleotides, the CDR3 is TGTGCCAGCAGCCAAGCTACCTACGAGCAGTACTTC. It encodes CASSQATYEQYF.